This T cell receptor (beta chain) was sequenced for a study of blood T cells in healthy people across ages. At the level of the study: Template switching recovered approximately one barcoded beta molecule for every two T cells. Findings of the study overall: In long-lived donors, naive CD4+ cell counts and diversity exceeded those of aged donors.

The germline V gene has CDR1 KGHSH and CDR2 LQKENI. The CDR3 has 15 residues. Russia was home to the donors, healthy Caucasian individuals aged roughly 6 to 100. With a J-beta primer mix and a sample-barcoded 5' primer, a second PCR ran about 7 to 12 cycles. Every cDNA molecule carried a tag from a template-switch adaptor bearing 12 random nucleotides. Via MiXCR, TCRdb re-called the 5' RACE reads, giving one row per CDR3 protein. Among hundreds of thousands of distinct CDR3 sequences listed, about 42% were seen once. In regard to this clonotype: What it binds is not known.

This TCR came from a man older than 75 in good health. The gene calls are TRBV18 and TRBJ2-1; 13 bases map to TRBD2. The J call is uncertain, as TRBJ2-7 better fits the DNA end. Sequencing was performed on blood. The CDR3 loop is CASSYGTSGVDEQYF. The CDR3 DNA reads as TGTGCCAGCTCATACGGGACTAGCGGGGTAGACGAGCAGTACTTC.